The 10 T cell receptor beta chains presented below share a single source sample, sequenced in a study of T cells in localized non-small cell lung cancer. Assay: immunoSEQ multiplex PCR; the TCRdb copy retains only in-frame clones and omits some. The sample has tens of thousands of clones; approximately 88% are singletons. The sample was peripheral blood, taken before any cancer treatment. Receptor source: a man between 35 and 75 years old with stage I squamous cell lung carcinoma.

V gene TRBV2 combines with J gene TRBJ1-6, with TRBD1 as a possible D gene (6 bases). Germline-derived CDR1 and CDR2 are SNHLY and FYNNEI. The CDR3 length is 14 residues. V lost 4 bases and J lost 5, with 9 bases in between. The chain's CDR3 is CASSARGNNSPLHF. Here the CDR3 DNA reads TGTGCCAGCAGTGCCAGGGGAAATAATTCACCCCTCCACTTT.

This chain connects TRBV7-2 to TRBJ1-1; no clear D gene. V was pared by 0 bases and J by 2 bases, with 4 bases between. The CDR3 has 13 residues. From germline, CDR1 is SGHTA and CDR2 FQGNSA. In nucleotides, the CDR3 is TGTGCCAGCAGCTTAGCGCCCAACACTGAAGCTTTCTTT. It is translated as CASSLAPNTEAFF.

The rearrangement links TRBV18 to TRBJ2-5; D not resolved. Per germline, CDR1 KGHSH and CDR2 LQKENI. The CDR3 spans 12 residues. V lost 4 bases to trimming and J lost 5 bases, with 8 bases between them. The CDR3 coding sequence is TGTGCCAGCTCACAGGGTGATGAGACCCAGTACTTC. Its protein is CASSQGDETQYF.

This chain connects TRBV5-4 to TRBJ1-3; D is ambiguous. The V end lost 1 base, the J end lost 4 bases, and 12 bases lay between the germline ends. The CDR3 sequence is 15 residues long. Germline V CDR1 and CDR2: SGHNT, YYREEE (reference sequence). The CDR3 coding sequence is TGTGCCAGCAGCTTGAGTGGGTCCAGGGGAAACACCATATATTTT. As protein: CASSLSGSRGNTIYF.

The rearrangement uses TRBV9 and TRBJ1-4, with D perhaps matching TRBD1 (5 bases). Germline V gene sequence: CDR1 SGDLS, CDR2 YYNGEE. With 3 bases removed from V and 8 bases from J, the gap between germline ends came to 14 bases. This CDR3 region has 14 residues. The CDR3 region is CASSEGRAGEKLFF. Here the CDR3 DNA reads TGTGCCAGCAGCGAGGGCAGGGCAGGCGAAAAACTGTTTTTT.

The chain uses TRBV4-3 and TRBJ2-3; D gene unclear. The germline V gene encodes CDR1 LGHNA and CDR2 YSLEER. Trimming pared 0 bases from V and 6 bases from J, leaving 7 bases between. The CDR3 is 13 amino acids. For the CDR3, the DNA is TGCGCCAGCAGCCAAGATCGGTGGGATACGCAGTATTTT. Encoded protein: CASSQDRWDTQYF.

V is TRBV27 and J is TRBJ2-1, with 12 bases lining up with TRBD1. CDR1 is MNHEY and CDR2 is SMNVEV in the germline V gene (reference sequence). The CDR3 length is 16 residues. The V gene end was trimmed by 5 bases and the J gene end by 10 bases; junction bases not matched to a gene: 12. The CDR3 DNA reads as TGTGCCAGCAGTAAAACGGGGGACAGGGGGCGCGGGGAGCAGTTCTTC. Protein sequence: CASSKTGDRGRGEQFF.

The chain employs TRBV15 and TRBJ1-5; D is perhaps TRBD1 (5 bases). V lost 6 bases, J lost 3 bases, and 18 bases lay in between. In germline, CDR1 is LNHNV, CDR2 YYDKDF (reference sequence). This CDR3 has 16 residues. The DNA for the CDR3 is TGTGCCACCAGGACAGAAAGAACTAATGACAATCAGCCCCAGCATTTT. It yields the protein CATRTERTNDNQPQHF.

The rearrangement links TRBV6-5 to TRBJ2-5; D ambiguous. The CDR3 is 12 amino acids. CDR1 is MNHEY and CDR2 is SVGAGI in the germline V gene. The V gene lost 0 bases and the J gene lost 5 bases, with 4 bases spanning the gap. The CDR3, as DNA: TGTGCCAGCAGTTACTCGACGGAGACCCAGTACTTC. Residues: CASSYSTETQYF.

The gene calls are TRBV6-6 and TRBJ2-7; 9 bases agree with TRBD2. After removal of 6 bases from V and 2 bases from J, the junction contained 5 bases not matched to a gene. Germline loops: CDR1 MNHNY, CDR2 SVGAGI (reference sequence). The CDR3 length is 14 residues. The CDR3: CASRPSGETYEQYF. The CDR3 nucleotides are TGTGCCAGCAGGCCTAGCGGGGAAACCTACGAGCAGTACTTC.